These 23 T cell receptor beta chains came from one sample sequenced in a study of vaccination effects on CD4 cells after COVID-19. CD4+ T cells specific for antigen were expanded with viral peptide pools by the ViraFEST assay before sequencing. At the end of 9 to 11 days of culture, CD4+ T cells were isolated. It was two doses of either the BNT162b2 or mRNA-1273 vaccine that participants received. Using immunoSEQ multiplex PCR, the repertoire was profiled, and TCRdb retains in-frame clones only, with some absent. The sample has roughly 43,000 clones; nearly 75% are singletons. Their antigens remain unidentified. Sequencing used CD4+ T cells from PBMCs cultured with HCoV-OC43 spike peptides, obtained after COVID-19 vaccination. The subset was: HCoV-OC43 spike overlapping peptide pool stimulation. These receptors came from a human donor who received a COVID-19 vaccine.

The chain employs TRBV2 and TRBJ2-7, with D possibly TRBD1 on 5 matching bases. The germline V gene encodes CDR1 SNHLY and CDR2 FYNNEI. The CDR3 consists of 13 residues. V gave up 5 bases and J gave up 10 bases, with 18 bases separating them. CDR3 loop: CASSSNGQGYQYF. Here the CDR3 DNA reads TGTGCCAGCAGTTCGAATGGTCAGGGATATCAGTACTTC.

This clone was picked up a small number of times. The V gene is TRBV4-2, the J gene TRBJ2-1; 9 bases fit TRBD2. The V and J ends lost 3 bases and 4 bases, in that order; junction bases with no gene match: 13. CDR1 and CDR2 (germline): LGHNA, YNFKEQ. The CDR3 contains 18 residues. Written as DNA, the CDR3 is TGTGCCAGCAGCCAGGGTAATAGCGGGGGCCGAACATACAATGAGCAGTTCTTC. Its protein product is CASSQGNSGGRTYNEQFF.

This chain uses TRBV27 with TRBJ2-7, with D possibly matching TRBD2 (5 bases). CDR1 is MNHEY and CDR2 is SMNVEV in the germline V gene (reference sequence). CDR3 length: 13 residues. The ends were cut back, 2 bases at V and 1 base at J, with 6 bases in the middle. CDR3 DNA: TGTGCCAGCAGTTTAGGGAGATCCTACGAGCAGTACTTC. This codes for CASSLGRSYEQYF.

The chain combines TRBV30 with TRBJ2-1, with D unresolved. In germline, CDR1 is GTSNPN, CDR2 SVGIG (reference sequence). The CDR3 spans 11 residues. V lost 0 bases to trimming and J lost 14 bases, with 11 bases between them. CDR3 sequence: CAWSVPGPKFF. CDR3 sequence (DNA): TGTGCCTGGAGTGTTCCCGGGCCTAAGTTCTTC.

V gene TRBV7-8 combines with J gene TRBJ2-5, with unresolved D. Germline lookup yields CDR1 SGHVS and CDR2 FQNEAQ. With 7 bases removed from V and 5 bases from J, the gap between germline ends came to 8 bases. There are 11 residues in the CDR3. The chain's CDR3 is CASTPLETQYF. In DNA, the CDR3 is TGTGCCAGCACCCCCTTGGAGACCCAGTACTTC.

This clone was seen a few times. The chain links TRBV7-8 to TRBJ1-1, with TRBD1 as a possible D gene (5 bases). Trimming removed 5 bases from V and 3 bases from J, with 22 bases in between. This CDR3 has 17 amino acids. CDR1 and CDR2 from the germline V gene are SGHVS and FQNEAQ. The CDR3 DNA follows: TGTGCCAGCAGCCAGGGCGTCCCAGCGGCGGGAGACACTGAAGCTTTCTTT. Translating it yields CASSQGVPAAGDTEAFF.

The genes are TRBV6-4 and TRBJ1-2; possibly TRBD1 for D (5 bases). The CDR3 consists of 14 residues. V was cut by 0 bases and J by 14 bases, with 19 bases left in between. The germline V gene has CDR1 MRHNA and CDR2 SNTAGT. The CDR3 reads CASSDSQGLGPRTF. CDR3 DNA: TGTGCCAGCAGTGACTCGCAAGGGTTGGGGCCTAGGACCTTC.

The chain joins TRBV18 to TRBJ2-1; D is uncertain. The germline V gene has CDR1 KGHSH and CDR2 LQKENI. The CDR3 spans 16 residues. Trimming took off 0 bases at V and 8 bases at J, with 17 bases between the two ends. CDR3 coding DNA: TGTGCCAGCTCACCACCTATTTTACCGCCCGAGGATGAGCAGTTCTTC. It yields the protein CASSPPILPPEDEQFF.

This chain links TRBV25-1 with TRBJ2-1; no firm D call. The germline V gene encodes CDR1 MGHDK and CDR2 SYGVNS. Trimming removed 2 bases from V and 12 bases from J, with 14 bases in between. This CDR3 region has 13 residues. CDR3 nucleotides: TGTGCCAGCAGTGAAACACCCCTTAGGGTGCAGTTCTTC. It specifies CASSETPLRVQFF.

The rearrangement links TRBV6-5 to TRBJ1-5, with a weak D call TRBD1 (5 bases). Trimming shortened V by 2 bases and J by 3 bases, and 8 bases separated the two germline ends. Germline V gene sequence: CDR1 MNHEY, CDR2 SVGAGI. There are 14 residues in the CDR3. The CDR3 spells CASSYRGFNQPQHF. The CDR3 DNA follows: TGTGCCAGCAGTTACAGGGGCTTCAATCAGCCCCAGCATTTT.

The V call is TRBV6-5, the J call TRBJ1-1, with D tentatively TRBD1 (5 bases). Germline assignment: CDR1 MNHEY and CDR2 SVGAGI. This CDR3 has 13 residues. V was trimmed by 7 bases and J by 0 bases, leaving 9 bases between them. This chain's CDR3 is CASTGRLNTEAFF. Written as DNA, the CDR3 is TGTGCCAGCACAGGGAGGTTGAACACTGAAGCTTTCTTT.

The chain uses TRBV6-5 and TRBJ2-4; no firm D call. Germline CDR1 and CDR2: MNHEY and SVGAGI. V lost 2 bases, J lost 0 bases, and 8 bases lay in between. The CDR3 is 15 residues long. CDR3 sequence (DNA): TGTGCCAGCAGTTACGTGCCAGTAGCCAAAAACATTCAGTACTTC. Translation gives CASSYVPVAKNIQYF.

This clone was counted only a few times. The rearrangement links TRBV5-5 to TRBJ1-1; 7 bases match TRBD1. The CDR3 covers 17 residues. V shed 1 base and J 4 bases; nucleotides not matched to a gene: 13. CDR1 and CDR2 (germline): SGHKS, YYEKEE (reference sequence). The CDR3 DNA reads as TGTGCCAGCAGCTTGTGGGCAGGGGGGGACCCGAGCACTGAAGCTTTCTTT. This gives the protein CASSLWAGGDPSTEAFF.

The chain joins TRBV6-5 to TRBJ2-7; tentative D call: TRBD1 (6 bases). V lost 6 bases to trimming and J lost 6 bases, with 9 bases between them. CDR1 is MNHEY, CDR2 SVGAGI, per germline. This CDR3 is built from 11 residues. The CDR3 spells CASRQGFEQYF. The CDR3 region has the DNA TGTGCCAGCAGACAGGGTTTCGAGCAGTACTTC.

V is TRBV29-1 and J is TRBJ2-7; tentatively, D is TRBD2 (6 bases). CDR3 size: 12 residues. V lost 7 bases to trimming and J lost 4 bases, with 14 bases between them. Germline V CDR1 and CDR2: SQVTM, ANQGSEA. CDR3 sequence reads: CSASRGEYEQYF. The DNA of the CDR3 is TGCAGCGCTTCGCGGGGAGAGTACGAGCAGTACTTC.

J is TRBJ2-1 and V is TRBV7-9; no clear D. V lost 2 bases to trimming and J lost 7 bases, with 9 bases between them. Per the germline V gene, CDR1 is SEHNR and CDR2 is FQNEAQ (reference sequence). This CDR3 has 13 amino acids. The CDR3 is CASSLFDVNEQFF. CDR3 bases: TGTGCCAGCAGCTTATTCGACGTTAATGAGCAGTTCTTC.

This clone was detected a few times. The chain carries TRBV29-1 and TRBJ1-2; D unresolved. Trimming cost V 6 bases and J 3 bases, with 11 bases left between them. Per germline, CDR1 SQVTM and CDR2 ANQGSEA. The CDR3 runs to 12 residues. This chain's CDR3 is CSVDTIDYGYTF. The CDR3 DNA reads TGCAGCGTCGACACCATAGACTATGGCTACACCTTC.

The chain combines TRBV3-1 (or the pseudogene TRBV3-2) with TRBJ2-1; 8 nucleotides line up with TRBD2. The V and J ends lost 4 bases and 0 bases, in that order; junction bases with no gene match: 11. The CDR3 runs 18 residues. Germline CDR1 reads LGHDT; CDR2 reads YNNKEL (reference sequence). This CDR3 reads CASSRYYASGSSYNEQFF. The CDR3 DNA follows: TGTGCCAGCAGCCGATACTACGCCAGCGGGAGCTCCTACAATGAGCAGTTCTTC.

The chain joins TRBV3-1 (or the pseudogene TRBV3-2) to TRBJ1-1; the match to TRBD1 covers 7 bases. Germline trimming cut 1 base from V and 7 bases from J; bases unmatched to any gene: 3. The germline V gene encodes CDR1 LGHDT and CDR2 YNNKEL (reference sequence). The CDR3 runs to 13 residues. CDR3 region: CASSQGGTVEAFF. The CDR3 DNA follows: TGTGCCAGCAGCCAAGGGGGGACAGTTGAAGCTTTCTTT.

V and J are TRBV5-1 and TRBJ1-5; D is undetermined. Between the trimmed V and J ends, which lost 4 bases and 2 bases, there was a span of 7 bases. Germline values: CDR1 SGHRS, CDR2 YFSETQ. CDR3 size: 13 residues. As DNA, the CDR3 is TGCGCCAGCAGCCCGGAGGGCAATCAGCCCCAGCATTTT. Translating it yields CASSPEGNQPQHF.

The chain links TRBV19 to TRBJ2-6; TRBD2 matches 8 bases. The CDR3 contains 18 residues. Trimming took 5 bases from V and 0 from J; bases not matched to a gene: 9. Per germline, CDR1 LNHDA and CDR2 SQIVND (reference sequence). DNA for the CDR3: TGTGCCAGTAGTCTCACTAGCGGAACTACCTCTGGGGCCAACGTCCTGACTTTC. Protein sequence: CASSLTSGTTSGANVLTF.

V gene TRBV24-1 combines with J gene TRBJ2-5, with no clear D. Trimming took 7 bases from V and 4 from J, leaving 12 bases between them. The CDR3 loop spans 13 amino acids. CDR1 and CDR2 from the germline V gene are KGHDR and SFDVKD. As DNA, the CDR3 is TGTGCCACCAGCTACTTGGGCGGAGAGACCCAGTACTTC. It specifies CATSYLGGETQYF.

This clone was seen a handful of times. This sequence joins TRBV25-1 and TRBJ2-2, with TRBD1 identical over 9 bases. This CDR3 has 18 residues. Trimming removed 4 bases from V and 4 bases from J; junction bases left unmatched: 13. Germline loops: CDR1 MGHDK, CDR2 SYGVNS. This chain's CDR3 is CASSGIQSGTGPTGELFF. The CDR3 bases are TGTGCCAGCAGTGGAATACAATCCGGGACAGGGCCCACCGGGGAGCTGTTTTTT.